This T cell receptor (beta chain) was sequenced for a study of PD-L1 blockade in urothelial cancer. V was clipped by 2 bases and J by 7 bases, with 12 bases between them. CDR3 length equals 14 residues. The germline V gene encodes CDR1 MGHDK and CDR2 SYGVNS. Using immunoSEQ multiplex PCR, the repertoire was profiled, and TCRdb retains in-frame clones only, with some absent. Of tens of thousands of clones in the sample, around nine tenths are singletons; the top ten hold roughly 24%. Time point here: peripheral blood 6 weeks after treatment start. Material: PBMCs, obtained around atezolizumab (anti-PD-L1) treatment. V and J are TRBV25-1 and TRBJ2-4, with D maybe TRBD1 (5 bases). This clonotype was obtained from a man between 60 and 75 years old with urothelial cancer. CDR3 DNA sequence: TGTGCCAGCAGTGAAGAACGGAAGGGGAACATTCAGTACTTC. This translates into CASSEERKGNIQYF.